This TCR beta chain was recovered during a study of naive and memory T cell subsets (dated by TCRdb to between 2016 and 2019). Study-wide context: An open-source, UMI-based TCR alpha and beta sequencing pipeline was applied to sorted naive and memory peripheral blood T cell subsets. The functional CMV T cell responses agreed completely with IgG serology results. RNA was DNase-treated and reverse transcribed with TCR constant-region primers, mostly using SuperScript III. Broad study findings and their caveats: In both CD4 and CD8 cells, a rise in Gini index and a fall in Shannon and inverse Simpson diversity were observed from naive through CM, EM and EMRA. Each clonotype was defined as a single alpha or beta chain sequence rather than as a paired alpha/beta receptor. After error correction, over 90% of naive TCR sequences appeared only once, giving much steeper abundance distributions than memory subsets. The abundance of TCRs followed a power law with an exponent that differed between naive and memory subsets yet stayed consistent across the three individuals. RNA-based TCR counts may be influenced by expression changes linked to T cell activation and differentiation. No ground truth was available to validate the repertoire findings for the naive and memory subsets.

Separate amplification of TCR alpha and beta chain libraries was performed from the second PCR step onward. CMV status of each donor was established by measuring IFNgamma production from CD4+ T cells after fresh PBMCs were stimulated overnight with CMV viral lysate. CD4 T cells were positively selected using Miltenyi beads, after which CD8 T cells were positively selected from the CD4-negative fraction. After staining for CD3, CD4, CD8, CD45RA, CD27 and a live/dead dye, cells were sorted on a BD Aria II into four subsets based on CD45RA and CD27. A few healthy volunteers provided blood, and the blood of each volunteer was split into CD4 and CD8 T cells and then into four differentiation subsets. Around 120 ml of peripheral blood was collected from each donor, and PBMC were isolated from the blood using Ficoll-Paque PLUS density-gradient centrifugation. Sorted cells were lysed in RLT buffer, and RNA was extracted with a Qiagen RNeasy kit and stored at -80°C.

Cut back by 5 bases and 11 bases, the V and J ends lie 18 bases apart. There are 13 amino acids in the CDR3, from cysteine to phenylalanine inclusive. Only CDR3 DNA is held: 39 bases, read in frame from base 1. CDR1 and CDR2 were assigned from the germline V gene as SGHTA and FQGTGA. In the case of this clonotype: Its antigen is still unknown. Base qualities are missing; no much larger clone stands one base away.

Library prep was done by UMI-ligation and nested PCR. An equimolar mix of two oligonucleotides covering both TRBC1 and TRBC2 was used as the beta constant-region primer. T4 RNA ligase 1 ligated a single-stranded oligonucleotide carrying the SP2 primer and a 12-nucleotide UMI to the cDNA 3' end. The ligated cDNA went through four rounds of PCR with nested alpha and beta constant-region primers together with the SP2 primer. Incubation of the ligation reaction was carried out at 16 degrees C for about 20-25 hours. PCR2 was usually performed as a SYBR Green qPCR and halted at a preset threshold so that over-amplification would not occur. All purifications after the first were performed with Agencourt AMPure XP magnetic beads. Libraries were quantified by Qubit and checked on a TapeStation, where a main peak was expected near 650 bp. Pooled libraries were sequenced on an Illumina MiSeq with v2 2x251 paired-end kits, typically giving roughly 0.9-2.1 million reads per sample. Each sample's library went into the pool at roughly 4 nM, and about 4.5-7.5% PhiX was added to help with cluster recognition. The published analysis was carried out like this. Using tag matching that tolerated one base-pair mismatch, Decombinator assigned V and J genes to FASTQ reads that had been processed by Demultiplexor. By using UMIs, Collapsinator corrected both sequencing errors and the frequency errors caused by PCR heterogeneity. CDR3Translator translated TCRs and extracted CDR3s from the conserved cysteine to the FGXG phenylalanine, flagging non-productive sequences. Gini, Shannon entropy and inverse Simpson indices were calculated on repertoires that had been subsampled to equal numbers of UMI-defined TCRs. Within the linear range, a power law was fitted by maximum likelihood to the distributions of clonotype abundance. On one naive CD8 sample, the pipeline and MIGEC gave similar UMI counts, unique TCR numbers and clonal distributions. Repertoires were searched for around 8,000 CMV-associated CDR3 sequences compiled from VDJdb and a published dataset. In-frame beta chains were kept once TCRdb had trimmed the public reads at Q25 with fastp and called clones with MiXCR. A single entry per CDR3 protein holds the most common genes and DNA from its merged rows. The V and J calls and clone size are TCRdb's, not the authors'. The sample contains 70,000 to 95,000 distinct CDR3 sequences, 7% to 8% of them found a single time. About 1.6% of the sample goes to the ten largest clones.

Material: central memory CD4+ T cells from blood. Per the publication, the cell subset or site label means: central memory, CD45RA- CD27+. The V and J genes are TRBV7-3 and TRBJ1-1; 6 matching bases give a weak D call of TRBD1. The sequence came from a human donor in good health. The DNA sequence follows: TGTGCCAGCAGCCTCTCGAGTGGGGGGCTCGCTTTCTTT. It translates to CASSLSSGGLAFF.